The clone carrying this T cell receptor beta chain was recorded once. Profiling relied on immunoSEQ multiplex PCR, and the TCRdb table lists in-frame clones only, not all of them. The table has fewer than 350,000 clones, about 90% seen once; the top ten hold around 0.92%. This entry comes from a study of blood T cell repertoires in COVID-19. Cohort placement rested on clinical history that participants reported themselves. V lost 8 bases to trimming and J lost 3 bases, with 14 bases between them. Germline assignment: CDR1 MNHEY and CDR2 SMNVEV (reference sequence). The CDR3 totals 14 residues. Sequenced input: PBMCs or T cells enriched from blood (not recorded which). The V and J genes are TRBV27 and TRBJ2-1, with D maybe TRBD2 (5 bases). The sequence was collected from a woman aged 25 to 39 who had been exposed to COVID-19. CDR3: CASFTRRGYNEQFF. The CDR3 region has the DNA TGTGCCAGCTTCACCCGCCGGGGCTACAATGAGCAGTTCTTC.